Shown below are 15 T cell receptor beta chains from a single sample sequenced in a study of T cell repertoires in cytomegalovirus infection. What these receptors recognize is not known. TCRdb fed the reads into MiXCR, producing one record per CDR3 protein. Of hundreds of thousands of distinct CDR3 sequences in the sample, 25% to 40% were seen once. The sequences come from cultured CD8+ T cells from PBMCs, collected from culture after CMV antigen stimulation. These TCRs come from a human donor in good health (CMV status not recorded). Some clones in this sample may be carry-over from other donors' samples.

This chain joins TRBV19 and TRBJ1-1; the D gene is possibly TRBD1 (5 bases). V gave up 5 bases and J gave up 6 bases, with 16 bases separating them. The length of the CDR3 is 14 residues. Germline V gene data show CDR1 as LNHDA and CDR2 as SQIVND (reference sequence). The CDR3 bases are TGTGCCAGTAGTCTCCGACACCTGGGGGCTGAAGCTTTCTTT. It codes for CASSLRHLGAEAFF.

The genes are TRBV20-1 and TRBJ2-7, with D perhaps matching TRBD1 or TRBD2 (6 bases each). CDR3 length: 15 amino acids. The germline V and J ends were trimmed by 3 bases and 4 bases, with 19 bases remaining between them. Germline-derived CDR1 and CDR2 are DFQATT and SNEGSKA (reference sequence). CDR3 region: CSASPSPGASYEQYF. CDR3 bases: TGCAGTGCTAGCCCGTCCCCGGGGGCCTCGTACGAGCAGTACTTC.

This clonotype was detected many times. The V gene is TRBV7-9, the J gene TRBJ2-5, with TRBD2 identical over 9 bases. Germline lookup yields CDR1 SEHNR and CDR2 FQNEAQ (reference sequence). V was clipped by 5 bases and J by 5 bases; unmatched bases: 12. The CDR3 totals 16 residues. For the CDR3, the DNA is TGTGCCAGCAGCCCTATCCAGGGACTAGCTATGGAGACCCAGTACTTC. The encoded protein is CASSPIQGLAMETQYF.

This clonotype was detected a few times. The CDR3 here is CASSMGTGGGQPQHF. CDR3 nucleotides: TGTGCCAGCAGCATGGGGACAGGGGGAGGTCAGCCCCAGCATTTT. V is TRBV5-5 and J is TRBJ1-5, with 11 bases fitting TRBD1. The V gene end was trimmed by 4 bases and the J gene end by 6 bases; junction bases not matched to a gene: 6. Germline loops: CDR1 SGHKS, CDR2 YYEKEE (reference sequence). The CDR3 is made up of 15 amino acids. Drawing the rest from reference TRBV5-5 and TRBJ1-5, the complete variable domain is DAGVTQSPTHLIKTRGQQVTLRCSPISGHKSVSWYQQVLGQGPQFIFQYYEKEERGRGNFPDRFSARQFPNYSSELNVNALLLGDSALYLCASSMGTGGGQPQHFGDGTRLSIL.

At least ten counts were recorded for this clonotype. The V gene is TRBV7-2, the J gene TRBJ1-6; D is ambiguous. This CDR3 has 15 amino acids. Trimming cost V 6 bases and J 0 bases, with 9 bases left between them. CDR1 is SGHTA, CDR2 FQGNSA, per germline. The CDR3 DNA reads TGTGCCAGCAGTCCCGAGAGCTCCTATAATTCACCCCTCCACTTT. This sequence encodes CASSPESSYNSPLHF.

This clonotype was seen a few times. This chain uses TRBV4-1 with TRBJ1-1; 8 bases match TRBD1. J gave up 0 bases and V 4 bases, and 10 bases lay outside the gene matches. CDR3 length equals 17 residues. CDR1 is MGHRA and CDR2 is YSYEKL in the germline V gene. This CDR3 reads CASSLRQGPVMNTEAFF. Here the CDR3 DNA reads TGCGCCAGCAGCCTCCGACAGGGGCCCGTTATGAACACTGAAGCTTTCTTT.

This clonotype was seen ten or more times. The chain employs TRBV7-6 and TRBJ2-1; 8 positions match TRBD2. After removal of 2 bases from V and 8 bases from J, the junction contained 8 bases not matched to a gene. Germline CDR1 and CDR2: SGHVS and FNYEAQ. CDR3 length equals 15 residues. CDR3: CASSLNGGATDEQFF. The CDR3 bases are TGTGCCAGCAGCTTAAACGGGGGGGCCACCGATGAGCAGTTCTTC.

The chain employs TRBV14 and TRBJ1-2; TRBD1 matches at 8 bases. V trimming: 1 base; J trimming: 4 bases; junction bases outside the gene matches: 5. Germline V gene data show CDR1 as SGHDN and CDR2 as FVKESK. The CDR3 is 15 amino acids. For the CDR3, the DNA is TGTGCCAGCAGCCAAGCAGGGGGCATTGGCTATGGCTACACCTTC. Encoded protein: CASSQAGGIGYGYTF.

The chain has TRBV4-1 and TRBJ1-2; 7 bases are a match to TRBD1. Unmatched junction bases numbered 10, after V lost 0 bases and J lost 3 bases. This CDR3 is 17 amino acids long. The germline CDR1 and CDR2 sequences are MGHRA and YSYEKL. CDR3 DNA sequence: TGCGCCAGCAGCCAAGATCGCTCGACAGGGCGAGACTATGGCTACACCTTC. Its protein is CASSQDRSTGRDYGYTF.

The chain has TRBV10-3 and TRBJ2-1, with 8 bases identical to TRBD1. Germline trimming cut 6 bases from V and 2 bases from J; bases unmatched to any gene: 6. In germline, CDR1 is ENHRY, CDR2 SYGVKD. This CDR3 comprises 15 residues. CDR3 region: CAIRDPGQAYNEQFF. The CDR3 DNA is TGTGCCATCAGGGACCCGGGACAGGCCTACAATGAGCAGTTCTTC.

This chain links TRBV5-1 with TRBJ2-3, with D maybe TRBD1 (5 bases). The CDR3 has 14 amino acids. Trimming stripped 5 bases from V and 4 bases from J, with 14 bases between. Germline V gene sequence: CDR1 SGHRS, CDR2 YFSETQ. The CDR3 nucleotides read TGCGCCAGCAGACAGGCAGGGTTGGCAGATACGCAGTATTTT. It is translated as CASRQAGLADTQYF.

The chain carries TRBV6-2 or TRBV6-3 and TRBJ1-1; 8 bases are a match to TRBD1. CDR3 size: 13 residues. Germline lookup yields CDR1 MNHEY and CDR2 SVGEGT. With V trimmed by 8 bases and J by 1 base, 3 bases remained unmatched. CDR3 loop: CASHRGANTEAFF. The CDR3 DNA sequence: TGTGCCAGCCACAGGGGGGCGAACACTGAAGCTTTCTTT.

The genes are TRBV9 and TRBJ2-3; a weak D match, TRBD2 (6 bases). The V and J ends lost 0 bases and 2 bases respectively, with 13 bases between them. This CDR3 region has 16 residues. CDR1 and CDR2 (germline): SGDLS, YYNGEE. The CDR3 DNA follows: TGTGCCAGCAGCGTAGGTGGGGGGAAGTCCACAGATACGCAGTATTTT. It encodes CASSVGGGKSTDTQYF.

This clonotype was picked up many times. A much more abundant neighbour one base away suggests this may be a read error. The chain joins TRBV12-3 or TRBV12-4 to TRBJ2-3; D not resolved. This CDR3 is built from 12 residues. V lost 6 bases and J lost 5, with 9 bases in between. The DNA of the CDR3 is TGTGCCAGCAGCCCCGTGGGAGATACGCAGTATTTT. Its translation is CASSPVGDTQYF.

V gene TRBV11-3 combines with J gene TRBJ2-1; 9 nucleotides align to TRBD1. CDR1 is SGHNT, CDR2 YENEEA, per germline. This CDR3 is built from 15 residues. J was trimmed by 9 bases and V by 6 bases; bases with no gene match: 12. CDR3 DNA sequence: TGTGCCAGCAGATACACCGGGACAGGGCCCTCTGAGCAGTTCTTC. Encoded protein: CASRYTGTGPSEQFF. The full variable domain, its missing parts supplied by reference TRBV11-3 and TRBJ2-1, is EAGVVQSPRYKIIEKKQPVAFWCNPISGHNTLYWYLQNLGQGPELLIRYENEEAVDDSQLPKDRFSAERLKGVDSTLKIQPAELGDSAVYLCASRYTGTGPSEQFFGPGTRLTVL.